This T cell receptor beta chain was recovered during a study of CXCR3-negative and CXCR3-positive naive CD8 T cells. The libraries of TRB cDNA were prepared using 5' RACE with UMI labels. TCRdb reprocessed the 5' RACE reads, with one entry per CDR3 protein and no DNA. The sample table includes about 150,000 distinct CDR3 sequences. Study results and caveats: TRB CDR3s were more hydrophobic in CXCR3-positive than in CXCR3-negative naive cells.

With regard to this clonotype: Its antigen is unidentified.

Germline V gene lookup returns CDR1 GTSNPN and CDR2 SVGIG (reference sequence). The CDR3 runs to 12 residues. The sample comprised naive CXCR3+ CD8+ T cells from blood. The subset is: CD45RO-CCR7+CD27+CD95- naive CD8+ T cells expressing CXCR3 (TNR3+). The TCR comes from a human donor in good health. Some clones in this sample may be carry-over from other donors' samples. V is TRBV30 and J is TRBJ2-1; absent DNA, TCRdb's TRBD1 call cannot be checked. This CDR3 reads CAWSPRGLEQFF.